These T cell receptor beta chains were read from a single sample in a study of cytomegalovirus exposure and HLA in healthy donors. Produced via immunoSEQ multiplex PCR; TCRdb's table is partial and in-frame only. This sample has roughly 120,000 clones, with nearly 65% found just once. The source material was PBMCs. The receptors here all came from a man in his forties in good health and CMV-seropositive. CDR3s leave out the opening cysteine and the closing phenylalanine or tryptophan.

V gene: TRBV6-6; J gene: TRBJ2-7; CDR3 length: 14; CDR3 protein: ASSYSASGASYEQY
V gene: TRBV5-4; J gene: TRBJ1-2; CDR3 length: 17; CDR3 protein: ASSPSPIVERVFDYGYT
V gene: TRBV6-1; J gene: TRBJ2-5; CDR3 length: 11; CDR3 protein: ATSRDIQETQY
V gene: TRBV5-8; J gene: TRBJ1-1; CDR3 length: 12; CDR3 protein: AIQPGQVNTEAF
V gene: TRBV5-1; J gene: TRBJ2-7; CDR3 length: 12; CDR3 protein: ASSLGESGYEQY
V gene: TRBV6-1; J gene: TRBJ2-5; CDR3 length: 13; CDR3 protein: ASRRLAGGQETQY
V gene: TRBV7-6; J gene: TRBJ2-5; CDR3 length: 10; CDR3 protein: ASSLARETQY
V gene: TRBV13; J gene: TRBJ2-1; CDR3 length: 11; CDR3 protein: ASSWGLAGEQF
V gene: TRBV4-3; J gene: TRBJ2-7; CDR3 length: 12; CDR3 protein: ASSQDTGFDEQY
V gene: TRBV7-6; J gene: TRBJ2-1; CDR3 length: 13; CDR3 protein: ASSLAGQGQNEQF
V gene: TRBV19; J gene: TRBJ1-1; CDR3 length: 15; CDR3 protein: ASSIALQGTMNTEAF
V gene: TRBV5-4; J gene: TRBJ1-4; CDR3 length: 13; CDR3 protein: ASSTYRGQGEKLF
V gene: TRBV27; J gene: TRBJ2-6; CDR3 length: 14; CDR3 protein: ASSMDSDSGANVLT
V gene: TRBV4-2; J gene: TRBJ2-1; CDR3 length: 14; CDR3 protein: ASSQTLARTYNEQF
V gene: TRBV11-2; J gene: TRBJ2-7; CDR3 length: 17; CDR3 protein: ASSLKGLAGTWSSYEQY
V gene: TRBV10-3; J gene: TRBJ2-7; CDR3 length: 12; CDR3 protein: AISAPGLRYEQY
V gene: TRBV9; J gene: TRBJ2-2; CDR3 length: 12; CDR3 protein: ASSVARDTGELF
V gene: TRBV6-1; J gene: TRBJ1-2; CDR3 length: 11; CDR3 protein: ASSERAGGGYT
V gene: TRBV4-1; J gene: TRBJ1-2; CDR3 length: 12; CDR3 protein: ASSSRSGDYGYT
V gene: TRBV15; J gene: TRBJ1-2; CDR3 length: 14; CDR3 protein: ATSLGTGARRGGYT
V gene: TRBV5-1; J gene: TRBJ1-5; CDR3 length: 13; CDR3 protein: ASRGQPDGNQPQH
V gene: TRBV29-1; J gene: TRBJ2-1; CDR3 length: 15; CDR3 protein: SVEGGSGISRYNEQF
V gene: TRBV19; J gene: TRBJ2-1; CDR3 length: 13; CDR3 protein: ASRTGTGSYNEQF
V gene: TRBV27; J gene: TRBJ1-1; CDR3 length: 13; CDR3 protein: ASSFDGARGTEAF
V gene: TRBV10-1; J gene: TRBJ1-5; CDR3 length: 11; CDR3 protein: ASSVGEDQPQH
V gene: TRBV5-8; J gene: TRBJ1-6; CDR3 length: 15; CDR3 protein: ASSFADRATPDSPLH
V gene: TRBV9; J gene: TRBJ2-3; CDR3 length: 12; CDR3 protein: ASSGGQGRDTQY
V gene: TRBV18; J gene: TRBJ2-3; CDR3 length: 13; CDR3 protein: ASSPRLASTDTQY
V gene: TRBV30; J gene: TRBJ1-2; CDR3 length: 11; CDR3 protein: AWILRGSYRYT
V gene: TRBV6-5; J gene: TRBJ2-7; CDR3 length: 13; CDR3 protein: ASSYSNEFPYEQY
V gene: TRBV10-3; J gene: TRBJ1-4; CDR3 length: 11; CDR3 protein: AIRTGRDEKLF
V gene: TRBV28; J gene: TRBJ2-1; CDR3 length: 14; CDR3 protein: ASSSSGTGADNEQF
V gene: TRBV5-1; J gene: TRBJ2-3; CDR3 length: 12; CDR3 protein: ASSLSGGWDTQY
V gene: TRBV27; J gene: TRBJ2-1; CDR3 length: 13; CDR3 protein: ASSWVKAGKDEQF
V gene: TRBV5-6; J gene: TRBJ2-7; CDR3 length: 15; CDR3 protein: ASSPMVGQGSPYEQY
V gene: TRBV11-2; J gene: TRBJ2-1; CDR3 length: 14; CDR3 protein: ASSLGPGGSYNEQF
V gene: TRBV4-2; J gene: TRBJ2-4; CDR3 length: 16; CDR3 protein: ASSQDWPSGLAKNIQY
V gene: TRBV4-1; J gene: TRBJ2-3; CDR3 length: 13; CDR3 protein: ASSQPGLGTDTQY
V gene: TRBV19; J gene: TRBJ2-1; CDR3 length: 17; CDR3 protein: ASSIGTSGRVMPYNEQF
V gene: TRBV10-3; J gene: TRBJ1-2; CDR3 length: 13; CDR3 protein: AISERGQPNYGYT